The clone carrying this TCR beta chain was seen repeatedly, ten times or more. Its antigen is unidentified. The sample belongs to a study of metastatic and nonmetastatic thyroid tumors. Turning to the study itself: From malignant and benign thyroid patients, repertoires in blood and in tumor or nodule tissue were compared. Study-wide results and limits: It was reportedly found that TCR beta diversity was significantly higher in malignant thyroid tumors than in benign nodules, a difference seen in both blood and tumor samples.

Original data processing: Clinicopathological groups of papillary thyroid cancer showed CDR3 differences that were used to build a distant-metastasis classifier. TCRdb called clones again from the PCR reads with MiXCR. TCRdb, rather than the study authors, made the V and J calls. In the table there are tens of thousands of clones, more than 13% of which are singletons. The CDR3 extends over 16 amino acids. J lost 4 bases, V lost 5 bases, and 3 bases had no gene match. CDR1 SGHAT and CDR2 FQDESV come from the germline V gene (reference sequence). Patients underwent thyroid surgery, and none had received any treatment before it.

Sequencing used blood. The sequence derives from a female donor with papillary thyroid cancer or a benign thyroid nodule (not recorded which). Some clones in this sample may be carry-over from other donors' samples. The chain recombines TRBV11-1 with TRBJ2-2, with 14 bases fitting TRBD2. The CDR3 loop is CASSRGTSGGTGELFF. For the CDR3, the DNA is TGTGCCAGCAGCCGTGGGACTAGCGGGGGCACCGGGGAGCTGTTTTTT.